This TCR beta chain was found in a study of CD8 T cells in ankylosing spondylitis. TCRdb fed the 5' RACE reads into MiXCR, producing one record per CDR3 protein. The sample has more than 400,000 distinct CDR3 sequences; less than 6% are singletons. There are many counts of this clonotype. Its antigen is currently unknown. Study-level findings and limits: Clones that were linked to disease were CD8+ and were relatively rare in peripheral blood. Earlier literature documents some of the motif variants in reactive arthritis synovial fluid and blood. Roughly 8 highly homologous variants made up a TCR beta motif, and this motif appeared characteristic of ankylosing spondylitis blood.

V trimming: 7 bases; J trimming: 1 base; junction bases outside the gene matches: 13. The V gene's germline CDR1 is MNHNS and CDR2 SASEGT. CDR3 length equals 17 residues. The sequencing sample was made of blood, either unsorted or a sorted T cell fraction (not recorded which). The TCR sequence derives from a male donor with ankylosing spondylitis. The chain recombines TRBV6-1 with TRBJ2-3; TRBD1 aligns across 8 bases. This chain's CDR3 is CASTPGGRPRGTDTQYF. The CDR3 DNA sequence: TGTGCCAGCACCCCAGGGGGCCGTCCAAGAGGCACAGATACGCAGTATTTT.